This TCR beta chain appears in the sequencing data of a study of shared T cell receptors in the human thymus. This CDR3 has 17 amino acids. Clones were sequenced by immunoSEQ multiplex PCR, and TCRdb holds only the in-frame ones, with some missing. The profile shows some 400,000 clones, around 95% of them singletons. Sequencing was performed on thymocytes. The clonotype comes from a human donor. The J gene is TRBJ2-1, the V gene TRBV1; no DNA check was done on the table's D call, TRBD1. TRBV1 is deemed a pseudogene. CDR3 bases: TGCACCAGCAGCTCCCCGCCTAGGGGGTCCCGCAGTGATGAGCAGTTCTTC. Its protein is CTSSSPPRGSRSDEQFF.